Below, one T cell receptor (delta chain) is given with its context. A far larger clone lies a single base away; this is likely a read error. Other DNA sequences in the sample encode the same CDR3. CDR3 length: 17 residues. J lost 0 bases, V lost 1 base, and 2 bases had no gene match. Germline CDR1 reads GEAIGNYY; CDR2 reads EKD. This entry is derived from a study of gamma-delta chains in newborns, infants, children. Study at large: Microbial exposure reportedly drives polyclonal innate γδ T cell expansion after birth.

TCRdb ran CATT on the reads. The table lists under 4,500 delta-chain clones, 6.2% of them singletons. Sequencing used blood. The receptor was derived from a child who was a newborn, infant or young child, either healthy, febrile or measles-vaccinated (not recorded which). The chain employs TRDV2 and TRDJ3; TRDD3 matches 7 bases. This chain's CDR3 is CACDTWGSSWDTRQMFF. As DNA, the CDR3 is TGTGCCTGTGACACTTGGGGGAGCTCCTGGGACACCCGACAGATGTTTTTC.